This TCR beta chain emerged from a study of T cells after posttransplantation cyclophosphamide (dated by TCRdb to between 2015 and 2016). Context from the whole study: The study tracked T cell repertoire reconstitution by TRB sequencing after myeloablative bone marrow transplantation using posttransplantation cyclophosphamide as GVHD prophylaxis. Antigen receptor sequencing was done on samples from 35 PTCy-treated patients and from roughly 15 related bone marrow donors of those patients. Blood from all 30 or so PTCy patients who had 1-year posttransplant specimens underwent TRB sequencing. Up to about 3 additional blood samples from 2 to 5.2 years after transplant were also TRB-sequenced in 3 patients, as was pretransplant blood from a handful of patients. TRA and TRB clonality were tightly correlated in several samples, so subsequent TCR analyses focused on TRB only. Public TRB sequences were queried against a database of over 3,000 sequences associated with responses to pathogens, tumor antigens, self-antigens and alloantigens. Broader findings and caveats from the paper: Across fewer than 50 patients, TRB clonality was highly associated with recipient CMV seropositivity and CMV reactivation, and diversity in PTCy patients was similar to diversity in CNI/methotrexate controls. The TRB repertoires of T cells infiltrating skin or the GI tract showed only limited overlap with the TRB repertoires found in blood. Donor-recipient similarity was low at 1-2 months but increased during the first year, and donor CD8+ memory clones often dominated later blood repertoires.

This clone was seen a few times. Its antigen remains undetermined. Nothing much larger sits one base from this clone, and base qualities are not available. Genomic DNA was the input for TRB sequencing, which was run either with the immunoSEQ assay at survey resolution or with the hsTCRB kit. As for how the authors treated the data: The immunoSEQ software was used for initial read processing, and the LymphoSeq R package was used for repertoire analyses. Clonality was computed as 1 minus normalized Shannon entropy, and a Gini coefficient was also calculated for each TRB dataset. To infer phenotypes in unsorted samples, TRB sequences from sorted subsets of the recipient or donor were mapped onto the unsorted samples of the same recipient. TCRdb mirrors the immuneACCESS table, restricted to in-frame sequences. Some clones are absent from its copies; in checked studies, under half trace to an unresolved V gene, and the reason for the others is unknown. V and J calls and clone size are copied from that table; D and trimming were computed from the DNA. The table for this sample lists approximately 30,000 clones, none of them counted only once. The ten largest clones add up to about 7% of the sample.

Including the terminal cysteine and phenylalanine, the CDR3 comprises 16 residues. The retained sequence is limited to the CDR3, 48 bases, with the frame set at the first base. CDR1 SGHNT and CDR2 YYREEE are derived from the germline V gene (reference sequence). Cut back by 0 bases and 8 bases, the V and J ends lie 15 bases apart. Related bone marrow donors provided peripheral blood samples on the day of marrow donation. Peripheral blood and bone marrow mononuclear cells were isolated by Ficoll-Hypaque density centrifugation and were cryopreserved. The chain joins TRBV5-4 to TRBJ1-6, and TRBD1 may be the D gene, going by 5 matching bases. Sequencing was done on a sample of PBMCs. The TCR was taken from a woman aged 45-60 years in good health and a related stem cell transplant donor. The nucleotide sequence is TGTGCCAGCAGCTTGGAGGTGGGCGGGGACTATTCACCCCTCCACTTT. It specifies CASSLEVGGDYSPLHF.